This is a list of T cell receptor beta chains from one sample in a study of blood T cells in healthy people across ages. Via MiXCR, TCRdb re-called the 5' RACE reads, giving one row per CDR3 protein. Found here are roughly 1,800,000 distinct CDR3 sequences, around 48% of them singletons; the top ten hold about 2.1%. The sequenced material came from blood. These receptor sequences come from a woman in her thirties or forties in good health. Both conserved end residues are part of each CDR3. Fields, in order: CDR3 protein, CDR3 DNA, V gene, J gene, D gene, clone size. The D gene is left open where the match is weak. Some rows mark clone size as missing; the rest say once, few, many or name a class of expanded clone.

CDR3 protein: CSVAGQVQDYGYTF; CDR3 DNA: TGCAGCGTTGCTGGACAGGTTCAAGACTATGGCTACACCTTC; V gene: TRBV29-1; J gene: TRBJ1-2; D gene: TRBD1; clone size: -
CDR3 protein: CASSLKTGANEKLFF; CDR3 DNA: TGCGCCAGCAGCCTAAAGACAGGGGCTAATGAAAAACTGTTTTTT; V gene: TRBV4-3; J gene: TRBJ1-4; D gene: TRBD1; clone size: few
CDR3 protein: CASSDLALSTDTQYF; CDR3 DNA: TGTGCCAGCTCGGACCTAGCGCTAAGCACAGATACGCAGTATTTT; V gene: TRBV18; J gene: TRBJ2-3; D gene: -; clone size: few
CDR3 protein: CASRSTDPNYGYTF; CDR3 DNA: TGTGCCAGCAGGTCGACCGACCCAAACTATGGCTACACCTTC; V gene: TRBV11-2; J gene: TRBJ1-2; D gene: -; clone size: -
CDR3 protein: CASRIQGVTEAFF; CDR3 DNA: TGTGCCAGCAGAATACAGGGAGTCACTGAAGCTTTCTTT; V gene: TRBV28; J gene: TRBJ1-1; D gene: -; clone size: -
CDR3 protein: CASSTSDSVNTEAFF; CDR3 DNA: TGTGCCAGCAGTACCTCGGACAGCGTGAACACTGAAGCTTTCTTT; V gene: TRBV27; J gene: TRBJ1-1; D gene: -; clone size: -
CDR3 protein: CATSASDTQYF; CDR3 DNA: TGTGCCACCAGTGCATCAGATACGCAGTATTTT; V gene: TRBV24-1; J gene: TRBJ2-3; D gene: -; clone size: -
CDR3 protein: CSAAGTALGTDTQYF; CDR3 DNA: TGCAGTGCTGCCGGGACTGCCCTGGGCACAGATACGCAGTATTTT; V gene: TRBV20-1; J gene: TRBJ2-3; D gene: -; clone size: -
CDR3 protein: CASSLRGQGAVQETQYF; CDR3 DNA: TGTGCCAGCAGCTTGCGAGGGCAGGGGGCCGTACAAGAGACCCAGTACTTC; V gene: TRBV5-6; J gene: TRBJ2-5; D gene: TRBD1; clone size: once
CDR3 protein: CASSRSGGAGPFEQYF; CDR3 DNA: TGTGCCAGCAGTCGATCAGGGGGCGCGGGTCCTTTTGAGCAGTACTTC; V gene: TRBV27; J gene: TRBJ2-7; D gene: TRBD1; clone size: once
CDR3 protein: CASSLGGQGASSEQYF; CDR3 DNA: TGTGCCAGCAGCCTAGGGGGACAGGGGGCGTCTTCTGAGCAGTACTTC; V gene: TRBV7-2; J gene: TRBJ2-5; D gene: TRBD1; clone size: -
CDR3 protein: CASSGGAPPNEKLFF; CDR3 DNA: TGCGCCAGCAGCGGCGGAGCGCCTCCTAATGAAAAACTGTTTTTT; V gene: TRBV5-1; J gene: TRBJ1-4; D gene: -; clone size: -
CDR3 protein: CASSPAGRRSYNEQYF; CDR3 DNA: TGTGCCAGCAGCCCGGCGGGGAGACGCTCCTACAATGAGCAGTACTTC; V gene: TRBV28; J gene: TRBJ2-7; D gene: -; clone size: -
CDR3 protein: CASSLAIAGPGGTQYF; CDR3 DNA: TGCGCCAGCAGCTTGGCGATAGCGGGGCCCGGGGGAACGCAGTATTTT; V gene: TRBV5-1; J gene: TRBJ2-3; D gene: TRBD2; clone size: -
CDR3 protein: CANSLEDNYEQYF; CDR3 DNA: TGCGCCAACAGCTTGGAGGACAACTACGAGCAGTACTTC; V gene: TRBV5-1; J gene: TRBJ2-7; D gene: -; clone size: -
CDR3 protein: CATSDFGGPSGDEQYF; CDR3 DNA: TGTGCCACCAGTGATTTTGGGGGGCCCTCGGGGGATGAGCAGTACTTC; V gene: TRBV24-1; J gene: TRBJ2-7; D gene: -; clone size: -
CDR3 protein: CASSPGGLDTEAFF; CDR3 DNA: TGTGCCAGCTCACCGGGGGGATTAGACACTGAAGCTTTCTTT; V gene: TRBV18; J gene: TRBJ1-1; D gene: -; clone size: once
CDR3 protein: CATSRVGQDAQYF; CDR3 DNA: TGTGCCACCAGCAGAGTCGGGCAAGATGCGCAGTATTTT; V gene: TRBV15; J gene: TRBJ2-3; D gene: -; clone size: -
CDR3 protein: CASSYGPNETQFF; CDR3 DNA: TGTGCCAGCAGCTATGGACCGAATGAGACCCAGTTCTTC; V gene: TRBV7-2; J gene: TRBJ2-1; D gene: -; clone size: -
CDR3 protein: CSVERGGQDTQYF; CDR3 DNA: TGCAGCGTTGAACGGGGGGGCCAAGATACGCAGTATTTT; V gene: TRBV29-1; J gene: TRBJ2-3; D gene: TRBD2; clone size: few
CDR3 protein: CASSLLLNTQYF; CDR3 DNA: TGTGCCAGCAGCTTACTTCTTAATACGCAGTATTTT; V gene: TRBV7-2; J gene: TRBJ2-3; D gene: -; clone size: -
CDR3 protein: CASRGTVTNYGHTF; CDR3 DNA: TGCGCCAGCAGGGGGACAGTGACTAACTATGGCCACACCTTC; V gene: TRBV5-1; J gene: TRBJ1-2; D gene: TRBD1; clone size: -
CDR3 protein: CAGENGYTF; CDR3 DNA: TGTGCCGGAGAAAATGGCTACACCTTC; V gene: TRBV6-1; J gene: TRBJ1-2; D gene: -; clone size: few
CDR3 protein: CASSHPPPSYKGDTQYF; CDR3 DNA: TGTGCCAGCAGCCATCCCCCCCCCTCCTACAAGGGAGATACGCAGTATTTT; V gene: TRBV7-9; J gene: TRBJ2-3; D gene: -; clone size: few
CDR3 protein: CASSQRGIPTPANYGYTF; CDR3 DNA: TGTGCCAGCAGCCAAAGAGGGATTCCGACGCCTGCTAACTATGGCTACACCTTC; V gene: TRBV3-1; J gene: TRBJ1-2; D gene: -; clone size: -
CDR3 protein: CASSLTGFDYGYTF; CDR3 DNA: TGTGCCAGCAGCTTAACAGGGTTCGACTATGGCTACACCTTC; V gene: TRBV7-2; J gene: TRBJ1-2; D gene: -; clone size: -
CDR3 protein: CTSSPLAGGPDTQYF; CDR3 DNA: TGCACCAGCAGCCCACTAGCGGGGGGCCCAGATACGCAGTATTTT; V gene: TRBV4-3; J gene: TRBJ2-3; D gene: TRBD2; clone size: -
CDR3 protein: CATPSGGHSSYNEQFF; CDR3 DNA: TGTGCCACCCCCAGTGGGGGACACAGCTCCTACAATGAGCAGTTCTTC; V gene: TRBV24-1; J gene: TRBJ2-1; D gene: -; clone size: -
CDR3 protein: CAIRRANEQFF; CDR3 DNA: TGTGCCATCAGGCGAGCGAATGAGCAGTTCTTC; V gene: TRBV10-3; J gene: TRBJ2-1; D gene: -; clone size: -
CDR3 protein: CASNYGQAGLGIQYF; CDR3 DNA: TGTGCCAGCAATTATGGACAGGCAGGATTGGGCATTCAGTACTTC; V gene: TRBV2; J gene: TRBJ2-4; D gene: TRBD1; clone size: few
CDR3 protein: CASSPNRGTDAQYF; CDR3 DNA: TGTGCCAGCAGCCCGAATAGAGGCACAGATGCGCAGTATTTT; V gene: TRBV12-3/TRBV12-4; J gene: TRBJ2-3; D gene: -; clone size: -
CDR3 protein: CASSYSTGNNYGYTF; CDR3 DNA: TGTGCCAGCAGTTACTCGACAGGAAACAACTATGGCTACACCTTC; V gene: TRBV6-5; J gene: TRBJ1-2; D gene: -; clone size: -
CDR3 protein: CASSDRDRAETQYF; CDR3 DNA: TGTGCCAGCAGCGACCGGGACAGGGCAGAGACCCAGTACTTC; V gene: TRBV7-2; J gene: TRBJ2-5; D gene: TRBD1; clone size: -
CDR3 protein: CASSLSAGLTGYEQYF; CDR3 DNA: TGTGCCAGCAGTTTATCGGCGGGTCTTACGGGATACGAGCAGTACTTC; V gene: TRBV27; J gene: TRBJ2-7; D gene: -; clone size: -
CDR3 protein: CASGAGDSTDTQYF; CDR3 DNA: TGTGCCAGCGGTGCCGGGGATAGCACAGATACGCAGTATTTT; V gene: TRBV5-6; J gene: TRBJ2-3; D gene: -; clone size: -
CDR3 protein: CASSLERVQETQYF; CDR3 DNA: TGTGCCAGCAGCCTCGAGAGGGTACAAGAGACCCAGTACTTC; V gene: TRBV7-2; J gene: TRBJ2-5; D gene: -; clone size: -
CDR3 protein: CASTFSGATYEQYF; CDR3 DNA: TGTGCCAGCACCTTTTCGGGGGCAACCTACGAGCAGTACTTC; V gene: TRBV27; J gene: TRBJ2-7; D gene: -; clone size: -
CDR3 protein: CASSAPHRGNEQFF; CDR3 DNA: TGCGCCAGCAGTGCACCCCACCGGGGGAATGAGCAGTTCTTC; V gene: TRBV10-2; J gene: TRBJ2-1; D gene: -; clone size: -
CDR3 protein: CSVEGGRGPSEQYF; CDR3 DNA: TGCAGCGTTGAAGGGGGACGGGGGCCCAGCGAGCAGTACTTC; V gene: TRBV29-1; J gene: TRBJ2-7; D gene: -; clone size: -
CDR3 protein: CASSPSRGQRTYEQYF; CDR3 DNA: TGTGCCAGCAGTCCTTCAAGAGGACAGAGAACCTACGAGCAGTACTTC; V gene: TRBV27; J gene: TRBJ2-7; D gene: -; clone size: once
CDR3 protein: CVGRENFHNEQFF; CDR3 DNA: TGCGTTGGTCGTGAGAATTTCCACAATGAGCAGTTCTTC; V gene: TRBV20-1; J gene: TRBJ2-1; D gene: -; clone size: few
CDR3 protein: CSVEVGASSYNEQFF; CDR3 DNA: TGCAGCGTTGAAGTGGGGGCTAGCTCCTACAATGAGCAGTTCTTC; V gene: TRBV29-1; J gene: TRBJ2-1; D gene: -; clone size: -
CDR3 protein: CAISGQPYEQYF; CDR3 DNA: TGTGCCATCAGTGGACAGCCCTACGAGCAGTACTTC; V gene: TRBV10-3; J gene: TRBJ2-7; D gene: -; clone size: -
CDR3 protein: CASSYSAPESAKNIQYF; CDR3 DNA: TGTGCCAGCAGTTACTCCGCGCCGGAATCAGCCAAAAACATTCAGTACTTC; V gene: TRBV6-5; J gene: TRBJ2-4; D gene: -; clone size: few
CDR3 protein: CASSPQRGAPQYF; CDR3 DNA: TGTGCCAGCAGCCCCCAACGGGGAGCCCCCCAGTACTTC; V gene: TRBV28; J gene: TRBJ2-7; D gene: -; clone size: -
CDR3 protein: CASSQGTSGDSYNEQFF; CDR3 DNA: TGCGCCAGCAGCCAAGGGACTAGCGGGGACTCCTACAATGAGCAGTTCTTC; V gene: TRBV5-1; J gene: TRBJ2-1; D gene: TRBD2; clone size: -
CDR3 protein: CASSYGDGGGTDTQYF; CDR3 DNA: TGTGCCAGCAGCTACGGAGATGGGGGCGGCACAGATACGCAGTATTTT; V gene: TRBV7-2; J gene: TRBJ2-3; D gene: -; clone size: few
CDR3 protein: CASSQRVLAGGQETQYF; CDR3 DNA: TGTGCCAGCAGCCAACGCGTACTAGCGGGGGGACAAGAGACCCAGTACTTC; V gene: TRBV7-3; J gene: TRBJ2-5; D gene: TRBD2; clone size: -
CDR3 protein: CASRSLGDTQYF; CDR3 DNA: TGTGCCAGCAGATCCCTAGGGGATACGCAGTATTTT; V gene: TRBV6-5; J gene: TRBJ2-3; D gene: -; clone size: -
CDR3 protein: CSASGLAGTPGDTQYF; CDR3 DNA: TGCAGTGCTAGTGGTCTAGCGGGGACCCCAGGGGATACGCAGTATTTT; V gene: TRBV20-1; J gene: TRBJ2-3; D gene: TRBD2; clone size: once
CDR3 protein: CSVARTGAYGYTF; CDR3 DNA: TGCAGCGTAGCTCGGACAGGGGCGTATGGCTACACCTTC; V gene: TRBV29-1; J gene: TRBJ1-2; D gene: TRBD1; clone size: -
CDR3 protein: CSVEAGPTSYGYTF; CDR3 DNA: TGCAGCGTTGAAGCAGGACCCACATCCTATGGCTACACCTTC; V gene: TRBV29-1; J gene: TRBJ1-2; D gene: -; clone size: few
CDR3 protein: CASSATGRGGTDTQYF; CDR3 DNA: TGTGCCAGCAGTGCGACAGGGCGGGGGGGCACAGATACGCAGTATTTT; V gene: TRBV28; J gene: TRBJ2-3; D gene: -; clone size: -